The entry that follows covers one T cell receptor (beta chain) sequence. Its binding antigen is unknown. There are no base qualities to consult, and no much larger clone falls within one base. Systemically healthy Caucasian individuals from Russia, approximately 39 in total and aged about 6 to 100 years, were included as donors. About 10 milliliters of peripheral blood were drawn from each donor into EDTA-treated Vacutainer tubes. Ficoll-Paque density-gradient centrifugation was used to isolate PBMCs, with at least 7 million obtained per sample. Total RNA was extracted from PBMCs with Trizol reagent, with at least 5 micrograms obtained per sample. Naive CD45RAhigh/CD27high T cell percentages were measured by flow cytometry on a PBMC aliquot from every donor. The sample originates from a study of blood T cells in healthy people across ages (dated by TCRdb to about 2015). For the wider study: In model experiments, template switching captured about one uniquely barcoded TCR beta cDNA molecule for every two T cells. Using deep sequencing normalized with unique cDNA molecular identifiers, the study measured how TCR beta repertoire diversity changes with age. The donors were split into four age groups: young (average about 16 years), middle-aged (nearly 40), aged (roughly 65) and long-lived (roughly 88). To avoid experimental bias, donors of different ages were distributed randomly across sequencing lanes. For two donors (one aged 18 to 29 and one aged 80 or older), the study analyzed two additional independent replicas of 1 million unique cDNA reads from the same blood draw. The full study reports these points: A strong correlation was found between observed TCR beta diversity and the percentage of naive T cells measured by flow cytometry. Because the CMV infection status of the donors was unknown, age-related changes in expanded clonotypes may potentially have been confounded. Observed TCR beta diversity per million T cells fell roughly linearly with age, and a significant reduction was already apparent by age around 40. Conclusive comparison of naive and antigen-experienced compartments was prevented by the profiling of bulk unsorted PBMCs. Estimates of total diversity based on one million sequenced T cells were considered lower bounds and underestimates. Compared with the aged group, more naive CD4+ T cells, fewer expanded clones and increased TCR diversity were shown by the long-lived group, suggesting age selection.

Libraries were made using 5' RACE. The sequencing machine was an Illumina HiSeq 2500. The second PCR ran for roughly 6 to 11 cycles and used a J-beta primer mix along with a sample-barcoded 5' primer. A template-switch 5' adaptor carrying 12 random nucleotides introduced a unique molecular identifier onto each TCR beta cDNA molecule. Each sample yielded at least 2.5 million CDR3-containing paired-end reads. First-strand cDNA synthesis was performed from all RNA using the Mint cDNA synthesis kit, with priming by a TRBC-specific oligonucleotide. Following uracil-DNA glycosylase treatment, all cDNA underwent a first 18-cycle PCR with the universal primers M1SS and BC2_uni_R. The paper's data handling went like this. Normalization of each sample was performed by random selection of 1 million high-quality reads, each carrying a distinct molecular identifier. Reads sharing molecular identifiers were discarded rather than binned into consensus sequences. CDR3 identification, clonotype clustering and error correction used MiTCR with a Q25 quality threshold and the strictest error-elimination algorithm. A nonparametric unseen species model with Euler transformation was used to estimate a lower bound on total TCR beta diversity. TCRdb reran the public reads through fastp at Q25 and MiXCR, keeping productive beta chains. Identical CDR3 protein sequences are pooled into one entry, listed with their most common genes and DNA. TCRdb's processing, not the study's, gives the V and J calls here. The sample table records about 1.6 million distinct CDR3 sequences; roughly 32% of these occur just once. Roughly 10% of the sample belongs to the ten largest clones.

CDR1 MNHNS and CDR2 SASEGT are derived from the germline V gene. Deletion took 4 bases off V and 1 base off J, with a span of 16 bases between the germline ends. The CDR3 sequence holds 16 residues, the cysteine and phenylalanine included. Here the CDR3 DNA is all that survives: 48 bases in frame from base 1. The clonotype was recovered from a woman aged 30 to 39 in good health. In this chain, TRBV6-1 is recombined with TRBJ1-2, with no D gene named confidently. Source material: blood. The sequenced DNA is TGTGCCAGCAGTGCAAATCAACGACACTTTAACTATGGCTACACCTTC. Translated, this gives CASSANQRHFNYGYTF.